Below, one T cell receptor beta chain is given with its context. Total RNA was extracted at no less than 5 micrograms per sample. Germline V gene lookup returns CDR1 SGHDT and CDR2 YYEEEE. The V end was cut by 3 bases, the J end by 0 bases, with 13 bases between. CDR3 size: 15 residues. This sample is drawn from a study of blood T cells in healthy people across ages. For the second PCR, which ran for 7 to 11 cycles, a sample-barcoded 5' primer and a J-beta primer mix were used. Each CDR3 protein gets one entry after TCRdb re-called the 5' RACE reads with MiXCR. The data hold about 770,000 distinct CDR3 sequences, with roughly 44% observed a single time.

The sequence was obtained from a man between 60 and 75 years old in good health. The J gene is TRBJ2-7, the V gene TRBV5-6; no definite D call. Input material: blood. This CDR3 reads CASSYGSQPSYEQYF. DNA for the CDR3: TGTGCCAGCAGCTACGGCTCACAGCCCTCCTACGAGCAGTACTTC.